These 8 T cell receptor beta chains originate from one sample sequenced in a study of beta chain features in type 1 diabetes. TCRB transcripts that were expressed got sequenced, as all of the isolated RNA had been reverse transcribed. Sequencing was performed with immunoSEQ multiplex PCR; in TCRdb, only in-frame clones are kept and a portion is missing. The sample lists about 620,000 clones, roughly 15% occurring once. The sample comprised naive CD4+ T cells from blood. Source of these receptors: a man between 18 and 29 years old in good health.

The CDR3 DNA is TGTGCCAGCAGCGGAGGGGTCTTTGGCACTGAAGCTTTCTTT. Amino acids: CASSGGVFGTEAFF. The chain links TRBV5-4 to TRBJ1-1, with D possibly matching TRBD1 (5 bases). The V end lost 4 bases, the J end lost 4 bases, and 14 bases lay between the germline ends. Germline lookup yields CDR1 SGHNT and CDR2 YYREEE (reference sequence). The CDR3 has 14 residues.

This clone was counted a few times. In DNA, the CDR3 is TGTGCCAGCAGCTTATGGGAGACGCCCTTCGTGGATACGCAGTATTTT. This translates into CASSLWETPFVDTQYF. J is TRBJ2-3 and V is TRBV5-6, with D perhaps TRBD2 (5 bases). CDR1 is SGHDT and CDR2 is YYEEEE in the germline V gene. V lost 2 bases and J 6 bases, leaving 19 bases between the germline ends. The CDR3 is made up of 16 amino acids.

The chain combines TRBV9 with TRBJ2-7; possibly TRBD2 for D (6 bases). V was trimmed by 0 bases and J by 0 bases, leaving 13 bases between them. Germline V gene data show CDR1 as SGDLS and CDR2 as YYNGEE. This CDR3 comprises 16 residues. CDR3 coding DNA: TGTGCCAGCAGCGTAGTCGCGGGTAGCGGCTCCTACGAGCAGTACTTC. Protein: CASSVVAGSGSYEQYF.

This clone has just a few counts. The chain carries TRBV10-3 and TRBJ2-1, with 10 bases aligning to TRBD2. Germline lookup yields CDR1 ENHRY and CDR2 SYGVKD. This CDR3 is built from 15 residues. The ends lost 4 bases at V and 7 bases at J; junction bases unmatched: 7. CDR3 bases: TGTGCCATCAGTGGTAGCGGGAGGTCAAAGAATGAGCAGTTCTTC. Its translation is CAISGSGRSKNEQFF.

The chain carries TRBV7-2 and TRBJ2-5, with 7 bases matching TRBD1. The CDR3 has 16 amino acids. The V gene end was trimmed by 0 bases and the J gene end by 1 base; junction bases not matched to a gene: 5. From germline, CDR1 is SGHTA and CDR2 FQGNSA. CDR3 DNA sequence: TGTGCCAGCAGCTTAGCGTCTCGGACAGGCCAAGAGACCCAGTACTTC. Residues: CASSLASRTGQETQYF.

The rearrangement joins TRBV11-3 to TRBJ2-1; the match to TRBD2 covers 11 bases. Losses at the gene ends were 3 bases for V and 8 bases for J; bases not matched to a gene: 6. The germline V gene has CDR1 SGHNT and CDR2 YENEEA. The CDR3 loop spans 15 amino acids. The CDR3 spells CASSLRSSGGYEQFF. The CDR3 DNA sequence: TGTGCCAGCAGCTTGCGGTCTAGCGGGGGGTATGAGCAGTTCTTC.

There are a few counts of this clone. The V and J genes are TRBV7-2 and TRBJ2-7, with 7 bases matching TRBD1. V lost 1 base to trimming and J lost 2 bases; unmatched junction nucleotides: 11. The CDR3 runs 17 residues. Germline lookup yields CDR1 SGHTA and CDR2 FQGNSA. The CDR3 nucleotides are TGTGCCAGCAGCTTAGATCCCCTCGGCGACAGGGCCTACGAGCAGTACTTC. It codes for CASSLDPLGDRAYEQYF.

V is TRBV4-1 and J is TRBJ1-1; D gene unclear. CDR3 length: 11 amino acids. Germline CDR1 reads MGHRA; CDR2 reads YSYEKL. V dropped 3 bases and J dropped 5 bases, with 4 bases sitting between them. CDR3 nucleotides: TGCGCCAGCAGCCATGGGACTGAAGCTTTCTTT. Protein sequence: CASSHGTEAFF.